This T cell receptor (beta chain) originates from a study of cytomegalovirus exposure and HLA in healthy donors. Study as a whole: Earlier results showed 117 million unique TCR beta sequences derived from approximately 170 million T cells. Regarding the study as a whole: The study listed 164 cytomegalovirus-associated TCR beta chains.

Each of the donors was a healthy bone marrow donor. Whereas donors were nominally healthy upon sampling, unrecorded immune exposures were probable. The PCR had 60 Vbeta and 13 Jbeta primers. Here immunoSEQ multiplex PCR was the method, and the copy in TCRdb shows in-frame clones only, minus some. The sample's table shows some 130,000 clones. A word on this clone: Its antigen remains unknown.

CDR1 and CDR2 (germline): SNHLY, FYNNEI. This CDR3 is 15 amino acids long. Unmatched junction bases numbered 9, after V lost 8 bases and J lost 6 bases. This sequence joins TRBV2 and TRBJ2-2; the match to TRBD2 covers 10 bases. The clonotype was recovered from an older woman in good health and CMV-seronegative. Sequenced sample: PBMCs. The CDR3 sequence: CASRQRGGLAGELFF. The CDR3 DNA reads TGTGCCAGCCGCCAGCGGGGGGGCCTAGCCGGGGAGCTGTTTTTT.